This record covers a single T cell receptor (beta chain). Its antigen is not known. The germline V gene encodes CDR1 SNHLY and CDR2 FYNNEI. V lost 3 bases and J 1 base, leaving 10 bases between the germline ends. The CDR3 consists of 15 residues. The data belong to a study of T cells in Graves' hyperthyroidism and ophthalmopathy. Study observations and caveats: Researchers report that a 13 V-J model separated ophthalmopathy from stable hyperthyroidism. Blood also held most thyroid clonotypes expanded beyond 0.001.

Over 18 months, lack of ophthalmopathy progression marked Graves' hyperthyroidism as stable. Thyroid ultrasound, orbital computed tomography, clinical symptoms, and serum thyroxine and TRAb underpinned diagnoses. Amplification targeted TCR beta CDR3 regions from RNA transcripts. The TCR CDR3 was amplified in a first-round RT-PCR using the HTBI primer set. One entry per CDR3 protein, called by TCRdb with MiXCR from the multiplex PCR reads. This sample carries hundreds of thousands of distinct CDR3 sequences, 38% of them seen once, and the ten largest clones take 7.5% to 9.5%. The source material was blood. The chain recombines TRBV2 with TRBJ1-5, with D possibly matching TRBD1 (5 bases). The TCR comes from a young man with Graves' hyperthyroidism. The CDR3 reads CASSDEDRSNQPQHF. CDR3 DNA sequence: TGTGCCAGCAGTGACGAAGACAGAAGCAATCAGCCCCAGCATTTT.